Listed below are T cell receptor beta chains from one sample, sequenced in a study of T cells after somatic rescue of genetic block. Profiling relied on immunoSEQ multiplex PCR, and the TCRdb table lists in-frame clones only, not all of them. The data hold approximately 110,000 clones, with 80% to 95% observed a single time. The sequenced sample was peripheral blood mononuclear cells (PBMCs). Receptors were obtained from a woman under 30. Each CDR3 is given with its conserved first and last residue. The D gene is left open where the match is weak. Clone size, where shown, is once, few, many, or a class for clones that have expanded.

CDR3 DNA: TGTGCCAGCAGCTTTGTGGGGTTCGGGGAGCAGTACTTC; CDR3 protein: CASSFVGFGEQYF; V gene: TRBV5-8; clone size: few; J gene: TRBJ2-7; D gene: -
CDR3 DNA: TGTGCCAGCAGCGTATGGGGGATCTCCATGAATGAGCAGTTCTTC; CDR3 protein: CASSVWGISMNEQFF; V gene: TRBV9; clone size: -; J gene: TRBJ2-1; D gene: -
CDR3 DNA: TGTGCCAGCACCCGACAGACAGTGAACACTGAAGCTTTCTTT; CDR3 protein: CASTRQTVNTEAFF; V gene: TRBV11-2; clone size: once; J gene: TRBJ1-1; D gene: -
CDR3 DNA: TGTGCCAGCAGCTTAAGTACCCCAGTCGGGGGCGAGCAGTACTTC; CDR3 protein: CASSLSTPVGGEQYF; V gene: TRBV11-1; clone size: -; J gene: TRBJ2-7; D gene: -
CDR3 DNA: TGCGCCAGCAGCGCCAGGGTTATCAACCGGCCCCAGCATTTT; CDR3 protein: CASSARVINRPQHF; V gene: TRBV10-1; clone size: -; J gene: TRBJ1-5; D gene: -
CDR3 DNA: TGTGCCAGCAGCGTAGTAAGGGGGAACACTGAAGCTTTCTTT; CDR3 protein: CASSVVRGNTEAFF; V gene: TRBV7-6; clone size: once; J gene: TRBJ1-1; D gene: -
CDR3 DNA: TGTGCCAGCAGCTTAGGGACAGAATCCTCCTACGAGCAGTACTTC; CDR3 protein: CASSLGTESSYEQYF; V gene: TRBV5-4; clone size: -; J gene: TRBJ2-7; D gene: TRBD1
CDR3 DNA: TGCGCCAGCAGCCCCTTAGCGGGGGGGCCCGGGGAGCTGTTTTTT; CDR3 protein: CASSPLAGGPGELFF; V gene: TRBV4-3; clone size: -; J gene: TRBJ2-2; D gene: TRBD2
CDR3 DNA: TGCGCCAGCAGCTGGGCCGGGACCGCCTCCTCCTACGAGCAGTACTTC; CDR3 protein: CASSWAGTASSYEQYF; V gene: TRBV5-1; clone size: -; J gene: TRBJ2-7; D gene: -
CDR3 DNA: TGTGCCAGCAGCTTAGGCAGCGGCAATGAGCAGTTCTTC; CDR3 protein: CASSLGSGNEQFF; V gene: TRBV7-2; clone size: -; J gene: TRBJ2-1; D gene: -
CDR3 DNA: TGTGCCCTCGAGAACCCGAACACTGAAGCTTTCTTT; CDR3 protein: CALENPNTEAFF; V gene: TRBV7-9; clone size: -; J gene: TRBJ1-1; D gene: -
CDR3 DNA: TGCGCCAGCAGCTTGGGGACAGGGGGCGCGAGGACTGAAGCTTTCTTT; CDR3 protein: CASSLGTGGARTEAFF; V gene: TRBV5-1; clone size: -; J gene: TRBJ1-1; D gene: TRBD1
CDR3 DNA: TGTGCCAGCAACTTGGGGACAGGGAGGACTTACGAGCAGTACTTC; CDR3 protein: CASNLGTGRTYEQYF; V gene: TRBV6-1; clone size: -; J gene: TRBJ2-7; D gene: TRBD1
CDR3 DNA: TGTGCCAGTAGTATGAGACCCAGGGGGCCATACGAGCAGTACTTC; CDR3 protein: CASSMRPRGPYEQYF; V gene: TRBV19; clone size: -; J gene: TRBJ2-7; D gene: TRBD1
CDR3 DNA: TGTGCCAGCAGTGAAGGGCTAGCGGCCCAAGAGACCCAGTACTTC; CDR3 protein: CASSEGLAAQETQYF; V gene: TRBV2; clone size: -; J gene: TRBJ2-5; D gene: TRBD2
CDR3 DNA: TGTGCCTGGAGCGGCGGGGGCTACGAGCAGTACTTC; CDR3 protein: CAWSGGGYEQYF; V gene: TRBV30; clone size: -; J gene: TRBJ2-7; D gene: TRBD2
CDR3 DNA: TGTGCCACCAGCAGAGACACAGGGCCCGACGAGCAGTACTTC; CDR3 protein: CATSRDTGPDEQYF; V gene: TRBV15; clone size: few; J gene: TRBJ2-7; D gene: -
CDR3 DNA: TGTGCCAGCAGCTTTTCCCCCGGGACAGGGAAAGCCGGGGAGCTGTTTTTT; CDR3 protein: CASSFSPGTGKAGELFF; V gene: TRBV11-3; clone size: -; J gene: TRBJ2-2; D gene: TRBD1
CDR3 DNA: TGTGCCAGCAGTAGAGAGACAGTGGGCACTGAAGCTTTCTTT; CDR3 protein: CASSRETVGTEAFF; V gene: TRBV6-6; clone size: -; J gene: TRBJ1-1; D gene: -
CDR3 DNA: TGTGCCAGCAGCTTGGACAGCCAGACTGGGGCCAACGTCCTGACTTTC; CDR3 protein: CASSLDSQTGANVLTF; V gene: TRBV11-2; clone size: -; J gene: TRBJ2-6; D gene: -
CDR3 DNA: TGTGCCAGCAGCGCCCCCCACGCTTACGGCACAGATACGCAGTATTTT; CDR3 protein: CASSAPHAYGTDTQYF; V gene: TRBV9; clone size: -; J gene: TRBJ2-3; D gene: -
CDR3 DNA: TGTGCCAGCAGTTCTTTATTTCGGGACAATGAGCAGTTCTTC; CDR3 protein: CASSSLFRDNEQFF; V gene: TRBV7-9; clone size: once; J gene: TRBJ2-1; D gene: -
CDR3 DNA: TGTGCCAGCAGCCCTCCCGGCAGGAACGTCGCATACGAGCAGTACTTC; CDR3 protein: CASSPPGRNVAYEQYF; V gene: TRBV7-2; clone size: -; J gene: TRBJ2-7; D gene: -
CDR3 DNA: TGTGCCAGCAGCACTGGACAGGGCAATGAAAAACTGTTTTTT; CDR3 protein: CASSTGQGNEKLFF; V gene: TRBV4-2; clone size: -; J gene: TRBJ1-4; D gene: TRBD1
CDR3 DNA: TGTGCCACCAGCAGAGAAAGTTTAGGAGGCGGCTACACCTTC; CDR3 protein: CATSRESLGGGYTF; V gene: TRBV15; clone size: -; J gene: TRBJ1-2; D gene: -
CDR3 DNA: TGTGCCAGCAGTGACCTATGGAATGAGCAGTTCTTC; CDR3 protein: CASSDLWNEQFF; V gene: TRBV6-4; clone size: -; J gene: TRBJ2-1; D gene: -
CDR3 DNA: TGTGCCAGCAGCTTCGGAAACAATGAGCAGTTCTTC; CDR3 protein: CASSFGNNEQFF; V gene: TRBV5-5; clone size: -; J gene: TRBJ2-1; D gene: -
CDR3 DNA: TGTGCCAGCAGCTTGGTGCCGACGAACTATGGCTACACCTTC; CDR3 protein: CASSLVPTNYGYTF; V gene: TRBV5-5; clone size: -; J gene: TRBJ1-2; D gene: -
CDR3 DNA: TGCGCCAGCAGCCAAGAGACAGGGGGCGCAGAGACCCAGTACTTC; CDR3 protein: CASSQETGGAETQYF; V gene: TRBV4-3; clone size: -; J gene: TRBJ2-5; D gene: TRBD1
CDR3 DNA: TGTGCCAGCAGTAACACGGGGACAGGGTATGGCTACACCTTC; CDR3 protein: CASSNTGTGYGYTF; V gene: TRBV6-1; clone size: -; J gene: TRBJ1-2; D gene: TRBD1
CDR3 DNA: TGTGCCAGCAGCTGGATGAATATGAACACTGAAGCTTTCTTT; CDR3 protein: CASSWMNMNTEAFF; V gene: TRBV5-6; clone size: -; J gene: TRBJ1-1; D gene: -
CDR3 DNA: TGTGCCACCTCCGAGGACAGGACTGTTCTGGAGACCCAGTACTTC; CDR3 protein: CATSEDRTVLETQYF; V gene: TRBV15; clone size: -; J gene: TRBJ2-5; D gene: TRBD1
CDR3 DNA: TGCGCCAGCAGCCAAGATCTCCCGGGACAGGGGGCTCGACCCCTCCACTTT; CDR3 protein: CASSQDLPGQGARPLHF; V gene: TRBV4-1; clone size: -; J gene: TRBJ1-6; D gene: TRBD1
CDR3 DNA: TGCAGTGCTAGACAGGGGAACACCATATATTTT; CDR3 protein: CSARQGNTIYF; V gene: TRBV20-1; clone size: few; J gene: TRBJ1-3; D gene: -
CDR3 DNA: TGTGCCAGCAGCTTAGATCGGACTAGCGGGGGCCTCTACGAGCAGTACTTC; CDR3 protein: CASSLDRTSGGLYEQYF; V gene: TRBV7-8; clone size: -; J gene: TRBJ2-7; D gene: TRBD2
CDR3 DNA: TGCAGCGTCGCGGGGAGGAGCTCCTACGAGCAGTACTTC; CDR3 protein: CSVAGRSSYEQYF; V gene: TRBV29-1; clone size: -; J gene: TRBJ2-7; D gene: -
CDR3 DNA: TGTGCCAGCAGCTTAACGACTGGAACGGGCAATGAGCAGTTCTTC; CDR3 protein: CASSLTTGTGNEQFF; V gene: TRBV7-9; clone size: -; J gene: TRBJ2-1; D gene: -
CDR3 DNA: TGTGCCAGCAGTGATCCGGGACAGGGTCCCTACGAGCAGTACTTC; CDR3 protein: CASSDPGQGPYEQYF; V gene: TRBV25-1; clone size: -; J gene: TRBJ2-7; D gene: TRBD1
CDR3 DNA: TGTGCCAGAAGCAATCTGAATCCTGCGGCAACCTACGAGCAGTACTTC; CDR3 protein: CARSNLNPAATYEQYF; V gene: TRBV5-3; clone size: few; J gene: TRBJ2-7; D gene: -
CDR3 DNA: TGCAGCGTTGTATTCCAAGGGTCGAGAACTGAAGCTTTCTTT; CDR3 protein: CSVVFQGSRTEAFF; V gene: TRBV29-1; clone size: -; J gene: TRBJ1-1; D gene: -
CDR3 DNA: TGTGCCAGCAGTTTTTTGGACAGGGGATACACTGAAGCTTTCTTT; CDR3 protein: CASSFLDRGYTEAFF; V gene: TRBV28; clone size: -; J gene: TRBJ1-1; D gene: TRBD1
CDR3 DNA: TGCAGCGTTGTAGAACAGGGAGATTCCTACGAGCAGTACTTC; CDR3 protein: CSVVEQGDSYEQYF; V gene: TRBV29-1; clone size: -; J gene: TRBJ2-7; D gene: -
CDR3 DNA: TGTGCCAGCAGTTCGTACACAGATACGCAGTATTTT; CDR3 protein: CASSSYTDTQYF; V gene: TRBV28; clone size: -; J gene: TRBJ2-3; D gene: -
CDR3 DNA: TGTGCCAGCAGTCAGGGAACCTACGAGCAGTACTTC; CDR3 protein: CASSQGTYEQYF; V gene: TRBV6-6; clone size: once; J gene: TRBJ2-7; D gene: -
CDR3 DNA: TGTGCCAGCAGCGTCAGGTCGGGGGCAAACACTGAAGCTTTCTTT; CDR3 protein: CASSVRSGANTEAFF; V gene: TRBV9; clone size: -; J gene: TRBJ1-1; D gene: -
CDR3 DNA: TGTGCCAGTAGTTCGACAGGGAGCGGTCAGCCCCAGCATTTT; CDR3 protein: CASSSTGSGQPQHF; V gene: TRBV19; clone size: -; J gene: TRBJ1-5; D gene: TRBD1
CDR3 DNA: TGCGCCAGCAGCCAAGATCCTTGGGGGTCTAACTATGGCTACACCTTC; CDR3 protein: CASSQDPWGSNYGYTF; V gene: TRBV4-3; clone size: -; J gene: TRBJ1-2; D gene: -
CDR3 DNA: TGTGCCATCAGTACCTCCCAAAGCTCCTACGAGCAGTACTTC; CDR3 protein: CAISTSQSSYEQYF; V gene: TRBV10-3; clone size: -; J gene: TRBJ2-7; D gene: -